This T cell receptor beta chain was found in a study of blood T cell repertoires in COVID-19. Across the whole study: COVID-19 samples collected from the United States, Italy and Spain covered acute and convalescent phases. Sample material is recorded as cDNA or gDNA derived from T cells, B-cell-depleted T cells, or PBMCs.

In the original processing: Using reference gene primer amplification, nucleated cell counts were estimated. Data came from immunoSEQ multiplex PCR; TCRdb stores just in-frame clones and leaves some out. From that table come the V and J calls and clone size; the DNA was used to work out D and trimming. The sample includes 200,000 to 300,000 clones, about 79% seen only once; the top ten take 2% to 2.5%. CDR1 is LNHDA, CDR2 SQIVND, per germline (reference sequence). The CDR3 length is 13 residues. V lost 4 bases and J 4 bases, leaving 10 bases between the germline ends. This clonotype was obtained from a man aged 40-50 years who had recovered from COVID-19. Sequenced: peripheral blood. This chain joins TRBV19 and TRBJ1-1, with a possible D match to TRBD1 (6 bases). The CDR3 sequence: CASSTDRFTEAFF. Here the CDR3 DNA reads TGTGCCAGTAGTACGGACAGATTCACTGAAGCTTTCTTT. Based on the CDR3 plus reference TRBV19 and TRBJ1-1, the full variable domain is DGGITQSPKYLFRKEGQNVTLSCEQNLNHDAMYWYRQDPGQGLRLIYYSQIVNDFQKGDIAEGYSVSREKKESFPLTVTSAQKNPTAFYLCASSTDRFTEAFFGQGTRLTVV.